This T cell receptor beta chain was observed in a study of cytomegalovirus exposure and HLA in healthy donors. 13 Jbeta primers and 60 Vbeta primers were used for the PCR. The table came from immunoSEQ multiplex PCR; TCRdb's copy has only in-frame clones and leaves some out. The repertoire consists of about 160,000 clones, with over 75% occurring once and the leading ten covering about 0.93%. CDR1 and CDR2 from the germline V gene are MNHEY and SMNVEV (reference sequence). Trimming pared 5 bases from V and 6 bases from J, leaving 20 bases between. The CDR3 spans 17 residues. This chain links TRBV27 with TRBJ1-6; D may be TRBD1 (5 bases). The receptor was isolated from a woman aged 45-60 years in good health and CMV-seropositive. The specimen sequenced was PBMCs. CDR3 amino acids: CASSPTIWGASNSPLHF. CDR3 nucleotide sequence: TGTGCCAGCAGTCCCACCATCTGGGGCGCTTCTAATTCACCCCTCCACTTT.